These 5 T cell receptor beta chains share one sample of origin, sequenced in a study of T cells in Graves' hyperthyroidism and ophthalmopathy. Amplification yielded TCR beta CDR3 regions, with RNA transcripts as the source. Carried out on the TCR CDR3, a first-round RT-PCR used the HTBI primer set. Via MiXCR, TCRdb re-called the multiplex PCR reads, giving one row per CDR3 protein. The sample carries approximately 560,000 distinct CDR3 sequences, more than 15% recorded once. The specimen was blood. The receptors were gathered from a woman aged 25 to 39 with Graves' hyperthyroidism.

This clonotype was recorded at least ten times. The chain couples TRBV7-2 to TRBJ2-7, with 14 bases fitting TRBD2. Germline CDR1 SGHTA, CDR2 FQGNSA. The V segment lost 4 bases and the J segment 3 bases; nucleotides outside the gene matches: 5. The CDR3 contains 16 residues. The CDR3 DNA follows: TGTGCCAGCAGCTGGGGGACTAGCGGGAGTGGCTACGAGCAGTACTTC. Protein sequence: CASSWGTSGSGYEQYF.

The table lists this clonotype with many counts. The CDR3 DNA follows: TGTGCCAGCAGGGGGACTAGCGGGAGTCCATGGGCCAAAAACATTCAGTACTTC. The encoded protein is CASRGTSGSPWAKNIQYF. V gene TRBV12-3 or TRBV12-4 combines with J gene TRBJ2-4, with 14 bases identical to TRBD2. Trimming cost V 6 bases and J 1 base; bases outside gene matches: 8. CDR3 length: 18 residues.

This clonotype was detected many times. The chain recombines TRBV24-1 with TRBJ2-7, with D possibly matching TRBD2 (6 bases). The CDR3 sequence is 13 residues long. The germline V and J ends were trimmed by 9 bases and 0 bases, with 11 bases remaining between them. Germline loops: CDR1 KGHDR, CDR2 SFDVKD. CDR3 sequence (DNA): TGTGCCACCGGAGACGGGAGCTCCTACGAGCAGTACTTC. It yields the protein CATGDGSSYEQYF.

The gene calls are TRBV20-1 and TRBJ2-7; unclear D gene. The germline CDR1 and CDR2 sequences are DFQATT and SNEGSKA (reference sequence). V lost 6 bases to trimming and J lost 5 bases, with 17 bases between them. The CDR3 loop spans 13 amino acids. The DNA of the CDR3 is TGCAGTGCCCGCTCCCCTACAGCCGACGAGCAGTACTTC. Translation: CSARSPTADEQYF.

This clonotype was seen ten or more times. The rearrangement joins TRBV7-8 to TRBJ2-1, with a tentative D call TRBD1 (7 bases). V was shortened by 3 bases and J by 8 bases, with 23 bases between the two germline ends. This CDR3 spans 17 amino acids. In germline, CDR1 is SGHVS, CDR2 FQNEAQ. The CDR3 sequence: CASSLGRGAGGTHEQFF. As DNA, the CDR3 is TGTGCCAGCAGCTTGGGGAGAGGGGCAGGGGGGACTCATGAGCAGTTCTTC.